These T cell receptor beta chains were read from a single sample in a study of regulatory T cells in long-lasting Graves disease. MiXCR, applied by TCRdb to the multiplex PCR reads, yields one record per CDR3 protein. Of a few hundred thousand distinct CDR3 sequences in the sample, around 19% were seen once. These records were also assigned to another study, of T cells in Graves' hyperthyroidism and ophthalmopathy.

Sample: peripheral blood mononuclear cells (PBMCs), taken at new diagnosis, from a patient treated with antithyroid drugs. These receptors all come from a woman aged 25 to 39 with Graves disease. CDR3s include the opening cysteine and the closing phenylalanine or tryptophan. The D gene is left open where the match is weak. Clone size is given for some rows only: seen once, a few or many times, or a class if the clone is expanded.

cdr3_length,d_call,v_call,j_call,clone_size,cdr3_nt,cdr3_aa
14,TRBD2,TRBV6-1,TRBJ2-1,many,TGTGCCAGCAGTGCGGCGGGGGGGCGGAATGAGCAGTTCTTC,CASSAAGGRNEQFF
14,TRBD1,TRBV11-3,TRBJ1-1,many,TGTGCCAGCAGCTCACAGGGGGTGGGTACTGAAGCTTTCTTT,CASSSQGVGTEAFF
14,-,TRBV19,TRBJ1-5,-,TGTGCCAGTAGTATAGTACGAAGCAATCAGCCCCAGCATTTT,CASSIVRSNQPQHF
13,-,TRBV20-1,TRBJ1-1,many,TGCAGTGCTGCACAGGGATTGACCACTGAAGCTTTCTTT,CSAAQGLTTEAFF
16,-,TRBV12-3/TRBV12-4,TRBJ2-7,-,TGTGCCAGCAGTTTAGCGCTGGAGACGATCTCCTACGAGCAGTACTTC,CASSLALETISYEQYF
15,TRBD1,TRBV2,TRBJ1-1,-,TGTGCCACGGGACAGGGTAGCCCCATTAGCACTGAAGCTTTCTTT,CATGQGSPISTEAFF
13,-,TRBV5-1,TRBJ2-2,many,TGCGCCAGCAGCCGAAAATACACCGGGGAGCTGTTTTTT,CASSRKYTGELFF
15,-,TRBV3-1,TRBJ2-1,many,TGTGCCAGCAGCCTCCTCGGGACTCCCGGAGATGAGCAGTTCTTC,CASSLLGTPGDEQFF
12,-,TRBV12-3/TRBV12-4,TRBJ1-2,-,TGTGCCAGCAGCGCGGCCCTTTATGGCTACACCTTC,CASSAALYGYTF
13,-,TRBV6-2/TRBV6-3,TRBJ1-4,many,TGTGCCAGCAGTTACTCCGAGGAGGGGCGCCTTTTTTTT,CASSYSEEGRLFF
14,TRBD2,TRBV6-1,TRBJ2-7,-,TGTGCCAGCACCCCGGGACTAGAAACCTACGAGCAGTACTTC,CASTPGLETYEQYF
13,-,TRBV12-3/TRBV12-4,TRBJ2-7,-,TGTGCCAGCGCCGGGACGGAAAGCTACGAGCAGTACTTC,CASAGTESYEQYF
16,-,TRBV5-1,TRBJ1-3,many,TGCGCCAGCAGCTTGGAAGGTTGGGAGGCTGGAAACACCATATATTTT,CASSLEGWEAGNTIYF
15,-,TRBV3-1,TRBJ1-2,-,TGTGCCAGCAGCTCCCAATTTGGCGTGGGAGGTGGCTACACCTTC,CASSSQFGVGGGYTF
15,TRBD2,TRBV19,TRBJ2-6,-,TGTGCCAGTAGCCGGGGGGGGGAAGGGGCCAACGTCCTGACTTTC,CASSRGGEGANVLTF
17,TRBD1,TRBV3-1,TRBJ1-1,many,TGTGCCAGCAGCCAATCGACAGGGCCCCTCATGAACACTGAAGCTTTCTTT,CASSQSTGPLMNTEAFF
13,-,TRBV10-1,TRBJ1-5,-,TGCGCCAGCAGTGAGGATTCGGGACAGCCCCAGCATTTT,CASSEDSGQPQHF
14,-,TRBV20-1,TRBJ2-3,many,TGCAGTGCTCCGCTAAACGGGGGCACAGATACGCAGTATTTT,CSAPLNGGTDTQYF
13,-,TRBV6-1,TRBJ1-1,many,TGTGCCAGCAGCCCCAGGGAAAGCACTGAAGCTTTCTTT,CASSPRESTEAFF
13,TRBD1,TRBV5-1,TRBJ2-5,many,TGCGCCAGCAGCTGGACAGGCGAAGAGACCCAGTACTTC,CASSWTGEETQYF
12,-,TRBV10-3,TRBJ1-3,few,TGTGCCATCAGTGAGACCTGGGGAACGGGGTATTTT,CAISETWGTGYF
19,TRBD2,TRBV7-9,TRBJ2-3,-,TGTGCCAGCAGCTTAGGGACTAGCGGGAGAGGGGCCCACACAGATACGCAGTATTTT,CASSLGTSGRGAHTDTQYF
12,-,TRBV11-2,TRBJ2-5,many,TGTGCCAGCAGCTTAAGAGCAGGGACCCAGTACTTC,CASSLRAGTQYF
21,-,TRBV12-5,TRBJ1-6,few,TGTGCTAGTGGTTTGGGAGTAGGCTTGGAGGCCAAGGGTTCCTATAATTCACCCCTCCACTTT,CASGLGVGLEAKGSYNSPLHF
14,TRBD2,TRBV28,TRBJ2-7,many,TGTGCCAGCAGTCGGAGCGGGGGGGCCGACGAGCAGTACTTC,CASSRSGGADEQYF
13,-,TRBV7-9,TRBJ2-1,many,TGTGCCAGCACCCCCAGCGGGTACAATGAGCAGTTCTTC,CASTPSGYNEQFF
15,TRBD1,TRBV3-1,TRBJ2-3,-,TGTGCCAGCAGCTCCGGGACAGGGGATATAGATACGCAGTATTTT,CASSSGTGDIDTQYF
16,TRBD1,TRBV18,TRBJ1-6,many,TGTGCCAGCTCACCCGAGAGGGACAGGGGGGATTCACCCCTCCACTTT,CASSPERDRGDSPLHF
13,-,TRBV6-2/TRBV6-3,TRBJ2-1,many,TGTGCCAGCAGTTACTCGTGGGGTAGTGAGCAGTTCTTC,CASSYSWGSEQFF
13,-,TRBV5-1,TRBJ2-7,few,TGCGCCAGCAGCTCACGGCCGATCTACGAGCAGTACTTC,CASSSRPIYEQYF
14,TRBD1,TRBV18,TRBJ2-4,-,TGTGCCAGCTCGCCGGGACAGGGGTTAAACATTCAGTACTTC,CASSPGQGLNIQYF
12,-,TRBV20-1,TRBJ1-2,many,TGCAGTGCTCCAACAGGGTTCTATGGCTACACCTTC,CSAPTGFYGYTF
15,-,TRBV6-1,TRBJ1-3,many,TGTGCCACTTCCGGGCTCTCCGTTTCCGGAAACACCATATATTTT,CATSGLSVSGNTIYF
13,-,TRBV29-1,TRBJ1-1,-,TGCAGCGTTGACGGGGAATTAAACACTGAAGCTTTCTTT,CSVDGELNTEAFF
15,TRBD2,TRBV24-1,TRBJ2-1,few,TGTGCCACCAGTCCGGGACTAGCGGGGGGACGGGAGCAGTTCTTC,CATSPGLAGGREQFF
17,TRBD2,TRBV20-1,TRBJ2-2,many,TGCAGTGCTAGAGCCGGGCTAGCGGGGGGGAACACCGGGGAGCTGTTTTTT,CSARAGLAGGNTGELFF
15,-,TRBV19,TRBJ2-7,-,TGTGCCAGTAGTATAGGACAGCTGAGCTCCTACGAGCAGTACTTC,CASSIGQLSSYEQYF
16,TRBD1,TRBV5-6,TRBJ1-1,many,TGTGCCAGCAGCTTGCGGGGGGACAGGGGGGAAACCGAAGCTTTCTTT,CASSLRGDRGETEAFF
15,TRBD1,TRBV19,TRBJ1-4,-,TGTGCCAGTAGTTCGAGACAGGGATCGAGTGAAAAACTGTTTTTT,CASSSRQGSSEKLFF
16,TRBD1,TRBV7-9,TRBJ1-1,many,TGTGCCACCCGACAGGGGCCAACTCCCATGAACACTGAAGCTTTCTTT,CATRQGPTPMNTEAFF
12,-,TRBV19,TRBJ1-5,-,TGTGCCAGCCACACAAGCAATCAGCCCCAGCATTTT,CASHTSNQPQHF
13,-,TRBV6-2/TRBV6-3,TRBJ1-1,-,TGTGCCAGCACTTCTTACAGAGACACTGAAGCTTTCTTT,CASTSYRDTEAFF
16,TRBD2,TRBV4-2,TRBJ2-1,many,TGTGCCAGCAGCCAAGATTCGGGCGGGGGGGCGGATGAGCAGTTCTTC,CASSQDSGGGADEQFF
17,TRBD1,TRBV3-1,TRBJ2-1,many,TGTGCCAGCAGCCATGGACAGGGATATTTTTCCTACAATGAGCAGTTCTTC,CASSHGQGYFSYNEQFF
15,-,TRBV11-2,TRBJ2-7,-,TGTGCCAGCAGCTTATCCTTTCCTTTAACCTACGAGCAGTACTTC,CASSLSFPLTYEQYF